There are a few counts of the clone carrying this T cell receptor beta chain. Its cognate antigen is unknown. A multiplex PCR was run with 60 Vbeta primers and 13 Jbeta primers. The table came from immunoSEQ multiplex PCR; TCRdb's copy has only in-frame clones and leaves some out. The sample lists some 210,000 clones, almost 80% occurring once. The data stem from a study of cytomegalovirus exposure and HLA in healthy donors. Study context: The study's early data release held some 85 million unique TCRs from HLA-typed donors. General observations from the study: In a later analysis, a missense DCLRE1C variant was linked to TCR beta V- and J-gene trimming.

V lost 4 bases and J lost 1, with 19 bases in between. Germline V gives CDR1 MGHRA, CDR2 YSYEKL. There are 17 residues in the CDR3. This chain links TRBV4-1 with TRBJ1-1; no clear D gene. Sequenced: PBMCs. The clonotype was recovered from a male donor in good health and CMV-seronegative. In DNA form, the CDR3 reads TGCGCCAGCAGCCCGCCTAGGAGTCTGCCACAGAACACTGAAGCTTTCTTT. Protein product: CASSPPRSLPQNTEAFF.